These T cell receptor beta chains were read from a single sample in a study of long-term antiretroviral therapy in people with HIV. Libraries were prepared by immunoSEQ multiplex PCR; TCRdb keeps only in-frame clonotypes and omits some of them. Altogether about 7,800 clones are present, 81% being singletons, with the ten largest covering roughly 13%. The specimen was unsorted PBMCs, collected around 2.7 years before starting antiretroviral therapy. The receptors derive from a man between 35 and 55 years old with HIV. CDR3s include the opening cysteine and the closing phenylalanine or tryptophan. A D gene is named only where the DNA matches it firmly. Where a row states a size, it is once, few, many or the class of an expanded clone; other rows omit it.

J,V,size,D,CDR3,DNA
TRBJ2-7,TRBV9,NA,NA,CASSVGAGNTYEQYF,TGTGCCAGCAGCGTAGGGGCAGGGAATACCTACGAGCAGTACTTC
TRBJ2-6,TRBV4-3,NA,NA,CASSRGPGANVLTF,TGCGCCAGCAGTCGGGGGCCTGGGGCCAACGTCCTGACTTTC
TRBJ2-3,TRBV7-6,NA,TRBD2,CASSLTAGGPVDTQYF,TGTGCCAGCAGCTTAACAGCGGGGGGGCCGGTAGATACGCAGTATTTT
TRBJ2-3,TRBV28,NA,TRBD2,CASSLGEGLALDTQYF,TGTGCCAGCAGTTTAGGGGAGGGACTAGCCCTCGATACGCAGTATTTT
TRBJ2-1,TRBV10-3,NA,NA,CAISGGPLNNEQFF,TGTGCCATCAGTGGGGGACCTCTGAACAATGAGCAGTTCTTC
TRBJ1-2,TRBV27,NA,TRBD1,CASSFSGTGWDYGYTF,TGTGCCAGCAGTTTCTCCGGGACAGGGTGGGACTATGGCTACACCTTC
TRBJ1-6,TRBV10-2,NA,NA,CASGQIYNSPLHF,TGCGCCAGTGGACAGATTTATAATTCACCCCTCCACTTT
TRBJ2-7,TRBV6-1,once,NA,CASSRAMADPIEQYF,TGTGCCAGCAGCCGTGCTATGGCCGATCCAATCGAGCAGTACTTC
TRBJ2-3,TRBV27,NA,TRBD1,CASSFEGASTDTQYF,TGTGCCAGCAGTTTCGAGGGGGCTAGCACAGATACGCAGTATTTT
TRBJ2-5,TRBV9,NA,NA,CASSATTTVQETQYF,TGTGCCAGCAGCGCGACGACTACGGTACAAGAGACCCAGTACTTC
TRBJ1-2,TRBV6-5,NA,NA,CASSYAGGYTF,TGTGCCAGCAGTTATGCTGGTGGCTACACCTTC
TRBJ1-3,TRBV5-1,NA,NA,CASSPGHSGNTIYF,TGCGCCAGCAGCCCAGGCCACTCTGGAAACACCATATATTTT
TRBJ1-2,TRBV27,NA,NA,CASSLGDRYGYTF,TGTGCCAGCAGTTTGGGTGACAGATATGGCTACACCTTC
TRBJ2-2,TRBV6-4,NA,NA,CASSRMSSSTGELFF,TGTGCCAGCAGCCGAATGTCTAGTTCCACCGGGGAGCTGTTTTTT
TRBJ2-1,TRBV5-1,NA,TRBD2,CASSLGGPGTSGLYEQFF,TGCGCCAGCAGCTTAGGGGGCCCCGGGACTAGCGGGCTGTATGAGCAGTTCTTC